This T cell receptor (beta chain) was captured by sequencing in a study of blood T cell repertoires in COVID-19. Study-wide background: COVID-19 samples collected from the United States, Italy and Spain covered acute and convalescent phases.

Original handling: Reference gene primers were amplified, and this amplification served to estimate nucleated cell counts. Profiling relied on immunoSEQ multiplex PCR, and the TCRdb table lists in-frame clones only, not all of them. V and J calls and clone size are those listed in that table; D and trimming were worked out from the DNA. The sample records over 15,000 clones, less than 80% being singletons. Losses at the gene ends were 5 bases for V and 4 bases for J; bases not matched to a gene: 5. The CDR3 is 14 residues long. Germline CDR1 and CDR2: LNHDA and SQIVND (reference sequence). The clonotype comes from a man in his 70s with active or convalescent COVID-19. This sequence joins TRBV19 and TRBJ1-3; 7 nucleotides match TRBD1. Sequencing was carried out using peripheral blood. This CDR3 is CASSGTVLGNTIYF. The CDR3 region has the DNA TGTGCCAGTAGTGGGACAGTTTTAGGAAACACCATATATTTT. Combining the CDR3 with reference TRBV19 and TRBJ1-3 gives the whole variable domain DGGITQSPKYLFRKEGQNVTLSCEQNLNHDAMYWYRQDPGQGLRLIYYSQIVNDFQKGDIAEGYSVSREKKESFPLTVTSAQKNPTAFYLCASSGTVLGNTIYFGEGSWLTVV.